One and the same sample provided the 8 T cell receptor beta chains below, sequenced in a study of identical twins. MiXCR was run by TCRdb on the 5' RACE reads, yielding one entry per CDR3 protein. The repertoire holds 400,000 to 500,000 distinct CDR3 sequences, with roughly an eighth as singletons. These same data were also listed under a study on yellow fever vaccine responses in identical twins.

Sequencing was performed on CD4+ T cells sorted from blood. These TCRs come from a woman between 18 and 29 years old in good health.

In its sample, this clonotype was seen a few times. V usage is TRBV20-1 and J usage is TRBJ2-1; TRBD2 agrees at 8 bases. The V gene's germline CDR1 is DFQATT and CDR2 SNEGSKA (reference sequence). With 0 bases clipped from V and 3 bases from J, the junction kept 7 bases outside the gene matches. The CDR3 loop spans 16 amino acids. CDR3 nucleotide sequence: TGCAGTGCTAGAGAAAGAAGCGGGAGAAGCTACAATGAGCAGTTCTTC. Amino acid sequence: CSARERSGRSYNEQFF.

This clonotype has a count of ten or more. V gene TRBV29-1 combines with J gene TRBJ2-2, with 8 positions matching TRBD1. CDR1 and CDR2 from the germline V gene are SQVTM and ANQGSEA. The CDR3 spans 14 residues. The chain's CDR3 is CRRQGLEVTGELFF. The CDR3 DNA reads as TGCAGGAGACAGGGGCTTGAGGTTACCGGGGAGCTGTTTTTT.

The chain uses TRBV4-3 and TRBJ2-1, with 7 bases aligning to TRBD2. Germline V gene lookup returns CDR1 LGHNA and CDR2 YSLEER. J lost 6 bases, V lost 4 bases, and 15 bases had no gene match. This CDR3 contains 17 residues. Here the CDR3 DNA reads TGCGCCAGCAGCCCGGGCGGGGGAAGGGGAGGGCTCAATGAGCAGTTCTTC. Its protein product is CASSPGGGRGGLNEQFF.

The rearrangement joins TRBV20-1 to TRBJ2-1; 12 bases line up with TRBD2. The length of the CDR3 is 18 residues. The V gene end was trimmed by 0 bases and the J gene end by 0 bases; junction bases not matched to a gene: 6. Germline CDR1 reads DFQATT; CDR2 reads SNEGSKA (reference sequence). CDR3 residues: CSARDRLAGGSSYNEQFF. Here the CDR3 DNA reads TGCAGTGCTAGAGATCGGCTAGCGGGGGGGAGCTCCTACAATGAGCAGTTCTTC.

Regarding this clonotype: The missing conserved phenylalanine or tryptophan at the end of this CDR3 makes a read error likely. The chain is built from TRBV6-1 and TRBJ2-4, with 9 nucleotides matching TRBD1. Trimming cost V 7 bases and J 6 bases; bases outside gene matches: 7. Germline V gene data show CDR1 as MNHNS and CDR2 as SASEGT. The CDR3 covers 14 residues. CDR3 nucleotide sequence: TGTGCCAGCATGGGACAGGGAGGTGGAAACATTCAGTACGTC. Amino acids: CASMGQGGGNIQYV.

This clonotype occurred many times. The chain recombines TRBV7-2 with TRBJ2-3; D is unresolved. The V end lost 4 bases, the J end lost 1 base, and 9 bases lay between the germline ends. CDR3 length: 14 amino acids. Germline CDR1 reads SGHTA; CDR2 reads FQGNSA. Written as DNA, the CDR3 is TGTGCCAGCAGCTCCGTACGAGGCACAGATACGCAGTATTTT. This gives the protein CASSSVRGTDTQYF.

This clonotype appeared a few times. This chain uses TRBV7-2 with TRBJ2-7; no definite D call. The V end was cut by 4 bases, the J end by 0 bases, with 10 bases between. CDR1 is SGHTA and CDR2 is FQGNSA in the germline V gene. The CDR3 covers 14 residues. The CDR3: CASSSDGASYEQYF. For the CDR3, the DNA is TGTGCCAGCAGCTCGGACGGAGCCTCCTACGAGCAGTACTTC.

The chain has TRBV28 and TRBJ2-7, with 8 nucleotides matching TRBD2. CDR3 length: 14 residues. Trimming took 5 bases from V and 3 from J; bases not matched to a gene: 6. Germline V gene sequence: CDR1 MDHEN, CDR2 SYDVKM. This CDR3 reads CASSASGRNYEQYF. The CDR3 DNA reads as TGTGCCAGCAGTGCGAGCGGGAGAAACTACGAGCAGTACTTC. Full variable domain (rest looked up from reference TRBV28 and TRBJ2-7): DVKVTQSSRYLVKRTGEKVFLECVQDMDHENMFWYRQDPGLGLRLIYFSYDVKMKEKGDIPEGYSVSREKKERFSLILESASTNQTSMYLCASSASGRNYEQYFGPGTRLTVT.